This T cell receptor delta chain was observed in a study of Vδ1+ human thymocytes. Study-wide results and limits: Unlike peripheral blood Vdelta1+ controls, thymic delta-chain sequences included approximately 21% Vdelta2 and few Vdelta3. Thymic TRG and TRD repertoires appeared highly polyclonal. TRD repertoires were essentially private, unlike widely shared TRG clonotypes.

With regard to this clone: The antigen remains undetermined.

The V gene end was trimmed by 3 bases and the J gene end by 0 bases; junction bases not matched to a gene: 15. This CDR3 is 20 amino acids long. The germline V gene has CDR1 TSWWSYY and CDR2 QGS. The sorted cells were CD3+ Vdelta1+ Vdelta2- thymocytes from alphabeta-depleted thymus. Sorted Vdelta1+ thymocytes were about 97% to 99.6% pure. Extracted RNA was reverse transcribed into cDNA. The CDR3 regions were amplified by multiplex PCR from V-gene primers to a constant-region primer. TCRdb re-analyzed the multiplex PCR reads via CATT. This table has just under 55,000 delta-chain clones, 15% appearing once.

The sequenced material came from Vdelta1+ gamma-delta thymocytes from the thymus. As to subset: FACS-sorted CD3+ TCRalphabeta- TCRVdelta1+ TCRVdelta2- thymocytes. This receptor was obtained from a boy under two years old who had congenital heart surgery. This chain uses TRDV1 with TRDJ1, with TRDD3 identical over 11 bases. The CDR3 spells CALGEGNQYWGIRYTDKLIF. The DNA of the CDR3 is TGTGCTCTTGGGGAGGGAAACCAGTACTGGGGGATAAGGTACACCGATAAACTCATCTTT.